This T cell receptor (beta chain) was obtained from a study of T-cell memory formation after mild COVID-19. MiXCR was run by TCRdb on the 5' RACE reads, yielding one entry per CDR3 protein. The repertoire holds about 150,000 distinct CDR3 sequences, about 15% seen once, with 13% to 15% in the top ten. The CDR3 runs 16 residues. CDR1 and CDR2 (germline): PRHDT, FYEKMQ (reference sequence). Trimming took 2 bases from V and 3 from J; bases not matched to a gene: 5. The clonotype was recovered from an adult woman who had mild COVID-19 (a few samples of this study predate the infection). Cell type and time point are not known. J is TRBJ2-3 and V is TRBV13; 10 bases match TRBD2. The sample consisted of PBMCs or a T cell subset sorted from them (not recorded which). CDR3 sequence (DNA): TGTGCCAGCAGCTTAAGCGGGGGGGCCCGAACAGATACGCAGTATTTT. Translated: CASSLSGGARTDTQYF.